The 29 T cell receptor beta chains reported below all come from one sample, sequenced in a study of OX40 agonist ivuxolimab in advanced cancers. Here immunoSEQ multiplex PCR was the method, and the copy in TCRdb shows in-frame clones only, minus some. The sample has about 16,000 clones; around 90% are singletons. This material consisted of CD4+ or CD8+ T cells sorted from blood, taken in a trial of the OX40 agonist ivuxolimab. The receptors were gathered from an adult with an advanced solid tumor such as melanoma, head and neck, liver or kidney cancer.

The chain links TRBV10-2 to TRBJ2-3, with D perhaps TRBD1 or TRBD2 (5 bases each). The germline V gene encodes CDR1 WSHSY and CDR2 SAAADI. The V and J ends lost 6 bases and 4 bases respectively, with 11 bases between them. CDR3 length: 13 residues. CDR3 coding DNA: TGCGCCAGCAGCGTCCGGGGCTCAGATACGCAGTATTTT. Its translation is CASSVRGSDTQYF.

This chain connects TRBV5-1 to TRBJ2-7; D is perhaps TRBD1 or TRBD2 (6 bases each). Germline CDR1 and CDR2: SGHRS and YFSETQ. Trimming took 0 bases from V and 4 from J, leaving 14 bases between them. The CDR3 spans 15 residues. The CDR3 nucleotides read TGCGCCAGCAGCTTGGGGGGGGCACAGGGTTACGAGCAGTACTTC. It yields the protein CASSLGGAQGYEQYF.

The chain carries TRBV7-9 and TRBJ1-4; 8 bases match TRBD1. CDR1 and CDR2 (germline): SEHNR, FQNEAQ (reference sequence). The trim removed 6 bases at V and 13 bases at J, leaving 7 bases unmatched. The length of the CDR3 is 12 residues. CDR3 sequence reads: CASSNRTGPLFF. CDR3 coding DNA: TGTGCCAGCAGTAACCGGACAGGGCCACTGTTTTTT.

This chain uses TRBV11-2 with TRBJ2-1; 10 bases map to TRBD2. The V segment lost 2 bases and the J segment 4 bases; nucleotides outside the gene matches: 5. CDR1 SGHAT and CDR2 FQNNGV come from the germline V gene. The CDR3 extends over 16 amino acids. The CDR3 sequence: CASSLSPSGGYNEQFF. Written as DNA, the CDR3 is TGTGCCAGCAGCTTAAGCCCTAGCGGGGGATACAATGAGCAGTTCTTC.

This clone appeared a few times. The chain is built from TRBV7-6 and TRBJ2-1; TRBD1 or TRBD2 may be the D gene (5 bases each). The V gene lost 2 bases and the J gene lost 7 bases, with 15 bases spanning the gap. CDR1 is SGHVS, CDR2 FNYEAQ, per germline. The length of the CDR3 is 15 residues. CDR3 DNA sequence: TGTGCCAGCAGCTTAACTGGGGGTAGGGGAAATGAGCAGTTCTTC. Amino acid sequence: CASSLTGGRGNEQFF.

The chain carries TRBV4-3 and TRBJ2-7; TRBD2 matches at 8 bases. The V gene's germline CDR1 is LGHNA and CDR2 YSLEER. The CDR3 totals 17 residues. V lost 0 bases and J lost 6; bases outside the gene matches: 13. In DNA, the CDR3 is TGCGCCAGCAGCCAAGACCCCGGAGGAGCGGGAGCTCCCGAGCAGTACTTC. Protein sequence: CASSQDPGGAGAPEQYF.

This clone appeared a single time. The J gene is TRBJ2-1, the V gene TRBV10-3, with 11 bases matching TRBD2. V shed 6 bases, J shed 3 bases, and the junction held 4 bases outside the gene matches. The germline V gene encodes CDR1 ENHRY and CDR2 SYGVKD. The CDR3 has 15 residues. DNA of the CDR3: TGTGCCATCAGAGAACTAGCGGGAGACTACAATGAGCAGTTCTTC. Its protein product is CAIRELAGDYNEQFF.

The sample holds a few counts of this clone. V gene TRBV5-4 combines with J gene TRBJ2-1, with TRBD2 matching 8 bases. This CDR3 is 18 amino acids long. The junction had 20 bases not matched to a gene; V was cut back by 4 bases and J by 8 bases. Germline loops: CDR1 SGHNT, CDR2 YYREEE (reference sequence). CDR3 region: CASSKQAGEGTGGHEQFF. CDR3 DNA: TGTGCCAGCAGCAAACAAGCGGGAGAGGGGACGGGGGGACATGAGCAGTTCTTC.

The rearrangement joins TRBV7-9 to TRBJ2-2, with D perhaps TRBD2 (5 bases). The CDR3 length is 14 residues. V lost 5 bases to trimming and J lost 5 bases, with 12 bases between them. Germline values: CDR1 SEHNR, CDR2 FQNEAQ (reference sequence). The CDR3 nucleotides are TGTGCCAGCAGCCTTTCCCGGGGTACCGGGGAGCTGTTTTTT. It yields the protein CASSLSRGTGELFF.

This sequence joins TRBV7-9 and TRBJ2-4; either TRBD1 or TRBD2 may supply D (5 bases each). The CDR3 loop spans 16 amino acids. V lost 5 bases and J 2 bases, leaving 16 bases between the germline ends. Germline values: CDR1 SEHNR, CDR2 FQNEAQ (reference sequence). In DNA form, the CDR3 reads TGTGCCAGCAGCCGGGGAACAACAGGTACCAAAAACATTCAGTACTTC. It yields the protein CASSRGTTGTKNIQYF. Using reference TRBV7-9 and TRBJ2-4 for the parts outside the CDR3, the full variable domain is DTGVSQNPRHKITKRGQNVTFRCDPISEHNRLYWYRQTLGQGPEFLTYFQNEAQLEKSRLLSDRFSAERPKGSFSTLEIQRTEQGDSAMYLCASSRGTTGTKNIQYFGAGTRLSVL.

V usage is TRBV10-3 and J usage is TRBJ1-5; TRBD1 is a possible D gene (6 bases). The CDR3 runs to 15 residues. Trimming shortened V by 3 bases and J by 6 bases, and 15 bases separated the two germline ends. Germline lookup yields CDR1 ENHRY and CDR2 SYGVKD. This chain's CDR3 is CAISEDTGSPQPQHF. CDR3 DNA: TGTGCCATCAGTGAAGATACAGGGTCCCCTCAGCCCCAGCATTTT.

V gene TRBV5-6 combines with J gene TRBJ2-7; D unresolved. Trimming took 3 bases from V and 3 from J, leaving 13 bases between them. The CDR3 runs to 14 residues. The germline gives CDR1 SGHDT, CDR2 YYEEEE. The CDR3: CASSSEGPLYEQYF. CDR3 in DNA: TGTGCCAGCAGCTCGGAAGGTCCCCTCTACGAGCAGTACTTC. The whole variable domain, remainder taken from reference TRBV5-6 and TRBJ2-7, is DAGVTQSPTHLIKTRGQQVTLRCSPKSGHDTVSWYQQALGQGPQFIFQYYEEEERQRGNFPDRFSGHQFPNYSSELNVNALLLGDSALYLCASSSEGPLYEQYFGPGTRLTVT.

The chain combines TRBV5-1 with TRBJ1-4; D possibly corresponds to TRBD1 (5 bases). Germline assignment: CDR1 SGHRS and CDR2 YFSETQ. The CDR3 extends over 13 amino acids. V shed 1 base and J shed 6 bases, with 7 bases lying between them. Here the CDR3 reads CASSLWGDEKLFF. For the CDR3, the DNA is TGCGCCAGCAGCTTGTGGGGGGATGAAAAACTGTTTTTT.

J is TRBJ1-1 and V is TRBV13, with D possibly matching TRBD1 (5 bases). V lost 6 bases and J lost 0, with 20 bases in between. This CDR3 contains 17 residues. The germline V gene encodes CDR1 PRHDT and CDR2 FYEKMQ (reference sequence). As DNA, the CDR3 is TGTGCCAGCAGTGAAACGATCTATGAGGGGCTGAACACTGAAGCTTTCTTT. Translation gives CASSETIYEGLNTEAFF. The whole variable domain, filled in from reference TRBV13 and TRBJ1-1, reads AAGVIQSPRHLIKEKRETATLKCYPIPRHDTVYWYQQGPGQDPQFLISFYEKMQSDKGSIPDRFSAQQFSDYHSELNMSSLELGDSALYFCASSETIYEGLNTEAFFGQGTRLTVV.

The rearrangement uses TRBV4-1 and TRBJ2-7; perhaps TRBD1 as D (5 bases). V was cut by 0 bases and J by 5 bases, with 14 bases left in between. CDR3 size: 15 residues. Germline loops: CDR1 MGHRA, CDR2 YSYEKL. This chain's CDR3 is CASSQDPGLRDEQYF. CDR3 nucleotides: TGCGCCAGCAGCCAAGACCCAGGGTTAAGAGACGAGCAGTACTTC.

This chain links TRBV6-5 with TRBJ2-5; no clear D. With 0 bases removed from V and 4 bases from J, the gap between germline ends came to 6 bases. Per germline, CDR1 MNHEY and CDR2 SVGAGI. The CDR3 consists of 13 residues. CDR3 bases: TGTGCCAGCAGTTACTCCGTGGGAGAGACCCAGTACTTC. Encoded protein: CASSYSVGETQYF.

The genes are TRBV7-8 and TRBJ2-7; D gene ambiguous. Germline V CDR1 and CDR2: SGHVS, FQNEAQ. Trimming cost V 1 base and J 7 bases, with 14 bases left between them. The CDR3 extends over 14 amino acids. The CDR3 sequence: CASSLESYMREQYF. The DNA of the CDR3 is TGTGCCAGCAGCTTAGAGTCTTATATGCGGGAGCAGTACTTC.

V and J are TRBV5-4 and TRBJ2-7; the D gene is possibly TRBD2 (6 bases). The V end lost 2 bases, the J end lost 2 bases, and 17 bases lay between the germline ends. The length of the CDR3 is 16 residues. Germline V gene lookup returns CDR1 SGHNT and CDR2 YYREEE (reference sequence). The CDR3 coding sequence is TGTGCCAGCAGCTTTCTTGGAGTACTAGCTACCTACGAGCAGTACTTC. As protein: CASSFLGVLATYEQYF.

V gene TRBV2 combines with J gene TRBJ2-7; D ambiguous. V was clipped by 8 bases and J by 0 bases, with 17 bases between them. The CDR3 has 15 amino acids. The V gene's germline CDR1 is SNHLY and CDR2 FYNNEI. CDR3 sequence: CASHMGLPLSYEQYF. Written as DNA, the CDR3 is TGTGCCAGCCACATGGGTCTCCCCCTCTCCTACGAGCAGTACTTC.

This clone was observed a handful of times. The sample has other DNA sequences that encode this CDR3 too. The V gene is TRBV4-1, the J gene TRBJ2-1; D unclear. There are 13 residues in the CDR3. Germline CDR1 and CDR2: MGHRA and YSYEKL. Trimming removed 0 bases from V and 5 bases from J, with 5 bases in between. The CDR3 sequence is CASSQDYNNEQFF. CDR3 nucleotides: TGCGCCAGCAGCCAAGACTATAACAATGAGCAGTTCTTC.

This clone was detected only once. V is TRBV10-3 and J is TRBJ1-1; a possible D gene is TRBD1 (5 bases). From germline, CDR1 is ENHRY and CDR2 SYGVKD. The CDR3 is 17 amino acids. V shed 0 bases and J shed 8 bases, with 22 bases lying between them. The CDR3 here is CAISESAGTSLISEAFF. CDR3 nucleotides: TGTGCCATCAGTGAGTCGGCGGGGACCTCACTCATATCCGAAGCTTTCTTT.

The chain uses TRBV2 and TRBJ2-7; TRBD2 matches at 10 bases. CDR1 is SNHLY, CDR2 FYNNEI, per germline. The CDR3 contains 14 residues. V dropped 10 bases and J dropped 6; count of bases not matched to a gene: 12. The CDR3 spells CATDPTSGTGEQYF. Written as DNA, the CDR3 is TGTGCCACCGACCCAACTAGCGGGACGGGCGAGCAGTACTTC.

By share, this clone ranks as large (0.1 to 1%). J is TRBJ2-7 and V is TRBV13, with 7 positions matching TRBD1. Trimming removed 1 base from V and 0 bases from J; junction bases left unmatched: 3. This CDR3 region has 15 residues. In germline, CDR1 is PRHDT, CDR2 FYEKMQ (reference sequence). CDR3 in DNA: TGTGCCAGCAGCTTAGAGGGACAGAGCTCCTACGAGCAGTACTTC. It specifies CASSLEGQSSYEQYF.

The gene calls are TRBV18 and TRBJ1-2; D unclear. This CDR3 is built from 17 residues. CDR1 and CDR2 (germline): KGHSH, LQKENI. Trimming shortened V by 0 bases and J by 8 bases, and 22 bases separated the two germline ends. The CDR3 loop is CASSPPFVGRTGGGYTF. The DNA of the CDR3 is TGTGCCAGCTCACCACCGTTTGTCGGGAGGACGGGTGGCGGCTACACCTTC.

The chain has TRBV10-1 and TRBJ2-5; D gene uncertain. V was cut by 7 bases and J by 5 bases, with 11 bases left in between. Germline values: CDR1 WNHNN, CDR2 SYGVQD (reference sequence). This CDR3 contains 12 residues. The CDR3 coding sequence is TGCGCCAGCAACGCCAACGGGGAGACCCAGTACTTC. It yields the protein CASNANGETQYF.

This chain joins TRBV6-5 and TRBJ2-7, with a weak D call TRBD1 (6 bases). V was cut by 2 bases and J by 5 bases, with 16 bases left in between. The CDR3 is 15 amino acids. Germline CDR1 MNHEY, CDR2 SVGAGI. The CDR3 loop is CASSYRALGADEQYF. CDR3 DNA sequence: TGTGCCAGCAGTTACCGCGCTCTGGGGGCGGACGAGCAGTACTTC.

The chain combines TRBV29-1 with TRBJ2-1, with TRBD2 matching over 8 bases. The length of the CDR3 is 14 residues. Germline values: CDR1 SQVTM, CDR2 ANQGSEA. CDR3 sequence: CSTIDIGLANEQFF. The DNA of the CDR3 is TGCAGTACGATCGACATTGGACTAGCAAATGAGCAGTTCTTC.

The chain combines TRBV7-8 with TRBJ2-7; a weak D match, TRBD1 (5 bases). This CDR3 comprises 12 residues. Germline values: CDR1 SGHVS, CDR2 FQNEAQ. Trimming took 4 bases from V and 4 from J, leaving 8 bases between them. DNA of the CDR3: TGTGCCAGCAGCTCCAGGGTGTACGAGCAGTACTTC. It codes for CASSSRVYEQYF.

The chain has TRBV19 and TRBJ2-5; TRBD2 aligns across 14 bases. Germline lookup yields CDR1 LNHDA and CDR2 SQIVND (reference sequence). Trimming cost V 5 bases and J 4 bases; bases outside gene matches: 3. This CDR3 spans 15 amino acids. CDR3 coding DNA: TGTGCCAGTAGTCCGGGACTAGCGGGAGCAGAGACCCAGTACTTC. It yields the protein CASSPGLAGAETQYF.